The rows below give T cell receptor beta chains drawn from one sample of a study of shared clonotypes between healthy human individuals. Profiling relied on immunoSEQ multiplex PCR, and the TCRdb table lists in-frame clones only, not all of them. Of millions of clones in the sample, about 92% were seen once. The sequencing input was naive CD8+ T cells from PBMCs. The receptor set was obtained from a man aged 18 to 30 in good health. Some clones in this sample may be carry-over from other donors' samples. Each CDR3 is given with its conserved first and last residue. A D gene is named only where the DNA matches it firmly. The size of a clone is reported for some rows only, either as once, few or many, or as a class for expanded clones.

v_gene: TRBV18; abundance: .; j_gene: TRBJ1-2; d_gene: .; CDR3aa: CASTQHPLGYGYTF; CDR3nt: TGTGCCAGCACCCAGCACCCGCTGGGATATGGCTACACCTTC
v_gene: TRBV27; abundance: .; j_gene: TRBJ2-2; d_gene: .; CDR3aa: CASSLLTPQGTGELFF; CDR3nt: TGTGCCAGCAGTTTGCTTACGCCGCAGGGGACCGGGGAGCTGTTTTTT
v_gene: TRBV11-2; abundance: .; j_gene: TRBJ1-3; d_gene: .; CDR3aa: CASSSPRGLRNTIYF; CDR3nt: TGTGCCAGCAGCTCGCCCAGGGGCTTGAGGAACACCATATATTTT
v_gene: TRBV2; abundance: .; j_gene: TRBJ1-1; d_gene: TRBD1; CDR3aa: CARADRGQSEAFF; CDR3nt: TGTGCCAGGGCGGACAGGGGGCAATCTGAAGCTTTCTTT
v_gene: TRBV7-9; abundance: .; j_gene: TRBJ2-2; d_gene: TRBD1; CDR3aa: CASSSGTGSGGLFF; CDR3nt: TGTGCCAGCAGTTCCGGGACAGGGTCGGGAGGGCTGTTTTTT
v_gene: TRBV11-2; abundance: .; j_gene: TRBJ2-1; d_gene: .; CDR3aa: CASSGSWSGSDPPNVQFF; CDR3nt: TGTGCCAGCAGCGGGTCGTGGAGCGGTAGTGACCCCCCCAATGTGCAGTTCTTC
v_gene: TRBV10-3; abundance: .; j_gene: TRBJ2-1; d_gene: .; CDR3aa: CAISGGDNEQFF; CDR3nt: TGTGCCATCAGTGGGGGCGACAATGAGCAGTTCTTC
v_gene: TRBV4-1; abundance: .; j_gene: TRBJ2-3; d_gene: .; CDR3aa: CASSQISPYGAGGTDTQYF; CDR3nt: TGCGCCAGCAGCCAAATCTCCCCGTATGGGGCCGGGGGCACAGATACGCAGTATTTT
v_gene: TRBV27; abundance: .; j_gene: TRBJ2-1; d_gene: .; CDR3aa: CASTQGGYSSYNEQFF; CDR3nt: TGTGCCAGCACCCAAGGCGGATACAGCTCCTACAATGAGCAGTTCTTC
v_gene: TRBV30; abundance: .; j_gene: TRBJ1-1; d_gene: .; CDR3aa: CAWSEKIGGAEAFF; CDR3nt: TGTGCCTGGAGTGAGAAGATCGGGGGAGCTGAAGCTTTCTTT
v_gene: TRBV9; abundance: .; j_gene: TRBJ1-1; d_gene: .; CDR3aa: CASSGDRILGNEAFF; CDR3nt: TGTGCCAGCAGTGGAGACAGGATATTAGGGAATGAAGCTTTCTTT
v_gene: TRBV7-9; abundance: .; j_gene: TRBJ2-7; d_gene: .; CDR3aa: CASSLQGYEQYF; CDR3nt: TGTGCCAGCAGCCTACAGGGTTACGAGCAGTACTTC
v_gene: TRBV28; abundance: .; j_gene: TRBJ1-5; d_gene: .; CDR3aa: CASSRYRQVSNQPQHF; CDR3nt: TGTGCCAGCAGTCGTTATAGACAGGTTAGCAATCAGCCCCAGCATTTT
v_gene: TRBV2; abundance: few; j_gene: TRBJ1-2; d_gene: .; CDR3aa: CASSDHGYTF; CDR3nt: TGTGCCAGCAGCGACCATGGCTACACCTTC
v_gene: TRBV10-3; abundance: .; j_gene: TRBJ2-7; d_gene: .; CDR3aa: CAISEFTYEQYF; CDR3nt: TGTGCCATCAGTGAGTTCACCTACGAGCAGTACTTC
v_gene: TRBV10-3; abundance: .; j_gene: TRBJ2-3; d_gene: TRBD2; CDR3aa: CAISAPRDSGLAGGYSTDTQYF; CDR3nt: TGTGCCATCAGTGCACCTCGAGACTCGGGACTAGCGGGAGGGTATAGCACAGATACGCAGTATTTT
v_gene: TRBV10-3; abundance: .; j_gene: TRBJ2-7; d_gene: .; CDR3aa: CAIRPLTGKYEQYF; CDR3nt: TGTGCCATCAGACCCTTAACAGGGAAGTACGAGCAGTACTTC
v_gene: TRBV9; abundance: .; j_gene: TRBJ2-1; d_gene: TRBD1; CDR3aa: CASSVGGTGTYNEQFF; CDR3nt: TGTGCCAGCAGCGTAGGGGGGACAGGGACCTACAATGAGCAGTTCTTC
v_gene: TRBV18; abundance: .; j_gene: TRBJ2-1; d_gene: TRBD2; CDR3aa: CASSRGGGGTNEQFF; CDR3nt: TGTGCCAGCTCACGGGGGGGTGGCGGTACCAATGAGCAGTTCTTC
v_gene: TRBV4-1; abundance: .; j_gene: TRBJ2-7; d_gene: TRBD2; CDR3aa: CASSPTSGRVYEQYF; CDR3nt: TGCGCCAGCAGCCCGACTAGCGGGAGGGTCTACGAGCAGTACTTC
v_gene: TRBV21-1; abundance: .; j_gene: TRBJ2-2; d_gene: .; CDR3aa: CASSKGTNRWSTGELFF; CDR3nt: TGTGCCAGCAGCAAAGGAACAAACAGGTGGAGCACCGGGGAGCTGTTTTTT
v_gene: TRBV19; abundance: .; j_gene: TRBJ2-6; d_gene: TRBD1; CDR3aa: CASSPRDRGFGANVLTF; CDR3nt: TGTGCCAGTAGCCCCCGGGACAGGGGCTTCGGGGCCAACGTCCTGACTTTC
v_gene: TRBV10-3; abundance: .; j_gene: TRBJ2-5; d_gene: TRBD2; CDR3aa: CAISRLAGGEETQYF; CDR3nt: TGTGCCATCAGTAGACTAGCGGGAGGGGAAGAGACCCAGTACTTC
v_gene: TRBV10-3; abundance: once; j_gene: TRBJ2-1; d_gene: .; CDR3aa: CAISESSVGVGNEQFF; CDR3nt: TGTGCCATCAGTGAGTCCTCCGTTGGGGTTGGCAATGAGCAGTTCTTC
v_gene: TRBV7-9; abundance: .; j_gene: TRBJ2-5; d_gene: TRBD1; CDR3aa: CASSLGTGSETQYF; CDR3nt: TGTGCCAGCAGCTTAGGGACAGGGTCAGAGACCCAGTACTTC
v_gene: TRBV7-9; abundance: .; j_gene: TRBJ2-5; d_gene: .; CDR3aa: CASSLDRQETQYF; CDR3nt: TGTGCCAGCAGCTTAGACAGACAAGAGACCCAGTACTTC
v_gene: TRBV7-6; abundance: .; j_gene: TRBJ2-2; d_gene: TRBD2; CDR3aa: CASSLVGSGRTSNTGELFF; CDR3nt: TGTGCCAGCAGCTTAGTTGGTAGCGGGAGGACCTCGAACACCGGGGAGCTGTTTTTT
v_gene: TRBV7-9; abundance: once; j_gene: TRBJ2-2; d_gene: .; CDR3aa: CASSLPPGPNTGELFF; CDR3nt: TGTGCCAGCAGTCTCCCGCCGGGACCTAACACCGGGGAGCTGTTTTTT
v_gene: TRBV5-6; abundance: .; j_gene: TRBJ2-7; d_gene: TRBD2; CDR3aa: CASNQGGLAAPYEQYF; CDR3nt: TGTGCCAGCAACCAGGGGGGACTAGCGGCCCCCTACGAGCAGTACTTC
v_gene: TRBV7-8; abundance: .; j_gene: TRBJ2-7; d_gene: TRBD2; CDR3aa: CASSLVGRGTSRGYEQYF; CDR3nt: TGTGCCAGCAGCTTAGTTGGCCGCGGGACTAGCCGGGGCTACGAGCAGTACTTC
v_gene: TRBV19; abundance: .; j_gene: TRBJ2-7; d_gene: .; CDR3aa: CASSIAGPPGEQYF; CDR3nt: TGTGCCAGTAGTATCGCCGGTCCCCCTGGCGAGCAGTACTTC
v_gene: TRBV14; abundance: .; j_gene: TRBJ2-1; d_gene: TRBD2; CDR3aa: CASKASGYNEQFF; CDR3nt: TGTGCCAGCAAGGCTAGCGGATACAATGAGCAGTTCTTC
v_gene: TRBV5-1; abundance: .; j_gene: TRBJ2-7; d_gene: .; CDR3aa: CASSLGAGGAYEQYF; CDR3nt: TGCGCCAGCAGCTTGGGAGCCGGGGGAGCCTACGAGCAGTACTTC
v_gene: TRBV4-1; abundance: .; j_gene: TRBJ2-5; d_gene: .; CDR3aa: CASSQVGLQETQYF; CDR3nt: TGCGCCAGCAGCCAAGTGGGGTTACAAGAGACCCAGTACTTC
v_gene: TRBV28; abundance: once; j_gene: TRBJ2-5; d_gene: .; CDR3aa: CASSFTGAGETQYF; CDR3nt: TGTGCCAGCAGTTTTACCGGGGCCGGAGAGACCCAGTACTTC
v_gene: TRBV4-1; abundance: .; j_gene: TRBJ1-2; d_gene: .; CDR3aa: CASSHEWGKVGHTF; CDR3nt: TGCGCCAGCAGCCATGAATGGGGGAAGGTTGGCCACACCTTC